A single sample gave rise to the 25 T cell receptor beta chains below, sequenced in a study of OX40 agonist ivuxolimab in advanced cancers. Here immunoSEQ multiplex PCR was the method, and the copy in TCRdb shows in-frame clones only, minus some. The sample records about 78,000 clones, about 91% being singletons. The specimen was CD4+ or CD8+ T cells sorted from blood, collected in a trial of the OX40 agonist ivuxolimab. These receptors all come from an adult with an advanced solid tumor such as melanoma, head and neck, liver or kidney cancer.

The rearrangement links TRBV10-3 to TRBJ1-2; tentative D call: TRBD1 (6 bases). Germline assignment: CDR1 ENHRY and CDR2 SYGVKD. This CDR3 spans 14 amino acids. The germline V and J ends were trimmed by 2 bases and 4 bases, with 11 bases remaining between them. The CDR3 sequence is CAISEDRSTYGYTF. CDR3 DNA: TGTGCCATCAGTGAGGACAGGTCCACCTATGGCTACACCTTC.

Details on this clone: Other nucleotide sequences from this sample produce the same CDR3. V is TRBV7-9 and J is TRBJ2-7; D unresolved. CDR1 SEHNR and CDR2 FQNEAQ come from the germline V gene (reference sequence). The CDR3 is made up of 13 amino acids. The V end was cut by 2 bases, the J end by 0 bases, with 5 bases between. The CDR3 here is CASSLSPSYEQYF. In nucleotides, the CDR3 is TGTGCCAGCAGCTTAAGTCCCTCCTACGAGCAGTACTTC.

V is TRBV6-4 and J is TRBJ1-1, with 7 bases aligning to TRBD1. This CDR3 spans 13 amino acids. CDR1 and CDR2 from the germline V gene are MRHNA and SNTAGT. V was clipped by 5 bases and J by 1 base; unmatched bases: 1. The CDR3 here is CASSWDRNTEAFF. The CDR3, as DNA: TGTGCCAGCAGTTGGGACAGGAACACTGAAGCTTTCTTT.

The chain employs TRBV9 and TRBJ2-5; 13 nucleotides line up with TRBD2. The CDR3 sequence is 15 residues long. The junction had 5 bases not matched to a gene; V was cut back by 4 bases and J by 5 bases. Germline lookup yields CDR1 SGDLS and CDR2 YYNGEE. The CDR3 coding sequence is TGTGCCAGCAGCCCGGGACTAGCGGGATTTGAGACCCAGTACTTC. This gives the protein CASSPGLAGFETQYF.

This clone appeared once. The chain carries TRBV5-1 and TRBJ2-3; D might be TRBD2 (5 bases). Trimming pared 0 bases from V and 5 bases from J, leaving 19 bases between. CDR3 length equals 17 residues. Germline V gene data show CDR1 as SGHRS and CDR2 as YFSETQ. The CDR3 DNA reads TGCGCCAGCAGCTTGGGGACTTCGGCTCAAAGACGAGATACGCAGTATTTT. Its translation: CASSLGTSAQRRDTQYF. Combining the CDR3 with reference TRBV5-1 and TRBJ2-3 gives the whole variable domain KAGVTQTPRYLIKTRGQQVTLSCSPISGHRSVSWYQQTPGQGLQFLFEYFSETQRNKGNFPGRFSGRQFSNSRSEMNVSTLELGDSALYLCASSLGTSAQRRDTQYFGPGTRLTVL.

This clone has only a few counts. The gene calls are TRBV29-1 and TRBJ1-3; maybe TRBD1 (5 bases). CDR3 size: 13 residues. Germline V lookup: CDR1 SQVTM, CDR2 ANQGSEA. Between the trimmed V and J ends, which lost 2 bases and 2 bases, there was a span of 7 bases. The DNA for the CDR3 is TGCAGCGTTGAACGAGGGGCTGGAAACACCATATATTTT. This codes for CSVERGAGNTIYF.

This sequence joins TRBV7-9 and TRBJ2-7; 7 bases map to TRBD1. This CDR3 has 13 residues. Trimming took 5 bases from V and 9 from J; bases not matched to a gene: 10. Germline CDR1 SEHNR, CDR2 FQNEAQ (reference sequence). For the CDR3, the DNA is TGTGCCAGCAGCCATGACAGGGTTTATGGGCAGTACTTC. Protein: CASSHDRVYGQYF.

V and J are TRBV30 and TRBJ1-6, with TRBD1 as a possible D gene (5 bases). Deletions cut 2 bases from V and 7 bases from J, with 21 bases between. The CDR3 is 17 residues long. Germline V gene data show CDR1 as GTSNPN and CDR2 as SVGIG (reference sequence). This CDR3 reads CAWSLRKAGTRNSPLHF. DNA of the CDR3: TGTGCCTGGAGTCTCAGGAAGGCGGGGACGCGAAATTCACCCCTCCACTTT.

This chain links TRBV6-5 with TRBJ2-4; perhaps TRBD1 as D (6 bases). Trimming shortened V by 6 bases and J by 1 base, and 10 bases separated the two germline ends. The CDR3 contains 14 residues. Germline loops: CDR1 MNHEY, CDR2 SVGAGI. The CDR3 spells CASSIQGAKNIQYF. In DNA, the CDR3 is TGTGCCAGCAGCATACAGGGTGCCAAAAACATTCAGTACTTC.

The chain joins TRBV5-1 to TRBJ2-1; D remains ambiguous. Trimming removed 1 base at V and 4 bases at J, with 6 bases between. The germline V gene encodes CDR1 SGHRS and CDR2 YFSETQ. The CDR3 length is 13 residues. The CDR3 here is CASSLTLYNEQFF. CDR3 nucleotides: TGCGCCAGCAGCTTGACCCTTTACAATGAGCAGTTCTTC.

CDR3 bases: TGTGCCAGCAGCCAAGTAGCGAGCATTAGCACAGATACGCAGTATTTT. This encodes CASSQVASISTDTQYF. The chain uses TRBV4-2 and TRBJ2-3; D is possibly TRBD2 (5 bases). V was clipped by 1 base and J by 0 bases, with 11 bases between them. The CDR3 covers 16 residues. Germline V gives CDR1 LGHNA, CDR2 YNFKEQ.

The rearrangement uses TRBV7-8 and TRBJ1-2; D gene ambiguous. Germline CDR1 is SGHVS and CDR2 is FQNEAQ. Trimming shortened V by 4 bases and J by 1 base, and 13 bases separated the two germline ends. CDR3 length: 15 residues. CDR3 region: CASSSQLDVNYGYTF. CDR3 nucleotide sequence: TGTGCCAGCAGCTCGCAGCTAGACGTTAACTATGGCTACACCTTC.

J is TRBJ2-7 and V is TRBV14, with 8 positions matching TRBD2. This CDR3 spans 15 amino acids. Germline CDR1 is SGHDN and CDR2 is FVKESK. The V and J ends lost 4 bases and 6 bases, in that order; junction bases with no gene match: 11. The CDR3 DNA follows: TGTGCCAGCAGCCTCGTACCGGGAGGGCCTCTCGAGCAGTACTTC. This sequence encodes CASSLVPGGPLEQYF.

V is TRBV18 and J is TRBJ2-5; TRBD1 aligns across 8 bases. Germline CDR1 and CDR2: KGHSH and LQKENI. This CDR3 has 15 amino acids. The V gene end was trimmed by 3 bases and the J gene end by 1 base; junction bases not matched to a gene: 4. In DNA form, the CDR3 reads TGTGCCAGCTCACCTCGGACAGGGCTCCAAGAGACCCAGTACTTC. Encoded protein: CASSPRTGLQETQYF.

This clone has a single count. V is TRBV5-1 and J is TRBJ1-2, with D unclear. Trimming pared 4 bases from V and 8 bases from J, leaving 12 bases between. The CDR3 runs 12 residues. Germline V gene data show CDR1 as SGHRS and CDR2 as YFSETQ. The CDR3 coding sequence is TGCGCCAGCAGCCCCGGGGTACAGGGCTACACCTTC. This translates into CASSPGVQGYTF.

J is TRBJ2-1 and V is TRBV19; 10 positions match TRBD2. The CDR3 contains 14 residues. Trimming at V came to 7 bases and at J to 6 bases, leaving 6 bases not matched to a gene. CDR1 and CDR2 (germline): LNHDA, SQIVND (reference sequence). The CDR3 sequence is CASNGLAGANEQFF. The CDR3 DNA sequence: TGTGCCAGTAATGGGCTAGCGGGAGCCAATGAGCAGTTCTTC. Combining the CDR3 with reference TRBV19 and TRBJ2-1 gives the whole variable domain DGGITQSPKYLFRKEGQNVTLSCEQNLNHDAMYWYRQDPGQGLRLIYYSQIVNDFQKGDIAEGYSVSREKKESFPLTVTSAQKNPTAFYLCASNGLAGANEQFFGPGTRLTVL.

V and J are TRBV5-1 and TRBJ2-7; 9 bases agree with TRBD2. This CDR3 has 15 amino acids. Losses at the gene ends were 4 bases for V and 5 bases for J; bases not matched to a gene: 10. The germline CDR1 and CDR2 sequences are SGHRS and YFSETQ. CDR3 amino acids: CASSPRGAGGNEQYF. The CDR3 bases are TGCGCCAGCAGCCCCCGGGGCGCGGGAGGGAACGAGCAGTACTTC.

J is TRBJ2-1 and V is TRBV11-2, with D unresolved. CDR1 SGHAT and CDR2 FQNNGV come from the germline V gene. V lost 1 base, J lost 3 bases, and 10 bases lay in between. This CDR3 contains 15 residues. Here the CDR3 DNA reads TGTGCCAGCAGCTTAGCCCGGGCCGGCTACAATGAGCAGTTCTTC. It yields the protein CASSLARAGYNEQFF.

The sample holds one count of this clone. The V call is TRBV5-1, the J call TRBJ1-3; D not resolved. From germline, CDR1 is SGHRS and CDR2 YFSETQ. The V end was cut by 1 base, the J end by 3 bases, with 8 bases between. There are 14 residues in the CDR3. The DNA for the CDR3 is TGCGCCAGCAGCTTGACGACATATGGAAACACCATATATTTT. It codes for CASSLTTYGNTIYF. Together with reference TRBV5-1 and TRBJ1-3, the CDR3 gives the full variable domain: KAGVTQTPRYLIKTRGQQVTLSCSPISGHRSVSWYQQTPGQGLQFLFEYFSETQRNKGNFPGRFSGRQFSNSRSEMNVSTLELGDSALYLCASSLTTYGNTIYFGEGSWLTVV.

The chain joins TRBV15 to TRBJ2-6; D gene ambiguous. Trimming shortened V by 1 base and J by 2 bases, and 9 bases separated the two germline ends. Germline CDR1 LNHNV, CDR2 YYDKDF (reference sequence). The CDR3 sequence is 16 residues long. The CDR3 coding sequence is TGTGCCACCAGCAGAGGAGACGGGCCTGGGGCCAACGTCCTGACTTTC. Residues: CATSRGDGPGANVLTF.

The V and J genes are TRBV28 and TRBJ2-6, with 7 positions matching TRBD1. CDR3 length equals 12 residues. Looked up from germline, CDR1 is MDHEN and CDR2 is SYDVKM. Trimming cost V 10 bases and J 12 bases; bases outside gene matches: 9. As DNA, the CDR3 is TGTGCCACCTTGACAGGGTCCCTCGTCCTGACTTTC. This encodes CATLTGSLVLTF. Full variable domain (outside the CDR3, taken from reference TRBV28 and TRBJ2-6): DVKVTQSSRYLVKRTGEKVFLECVQDMDHENMFWYRQDPGLGLRLIYFSYDVKMKEKGDIPEGYSVSREKKERFSLILESASTNQTSMYLCATLTGSLVLTFGAGSRLTVL.

Comment on this clone: One end of the junction does not line up with germline, which may come from a read error. The chain links TRBV7-7 to TRBJ2-3, with 7 bases lining up with TRBD1. The CDR3 spans 14 residues. Germline-derived CDR1 and CDR2 are SSHAT and FNYEAQ (reference sequence). The CDR3 loop reads CASSSRTGADTQYF. CDR3 DNA: TGTGCTAGCAGCTCCCGAACAGGGGCCGATACGCAGTATTTT.

Written as DNA, the CDR3 is TGTGCCAGCAGCTTAGAAGGCGACGAGCAGTACTTC. Residues: CASSLEGDEQYF. The chain joins TRBV7-9 to TRBJ2-7; D ambiguous. The V end was cut by 1 base, the J end by 5 bases, with 6 bases between. CDR1 is SEHNR, CDR2 FQNEAQ, per germline (reference sequence). This CDR3 has 12 residues.

The chain links TRBV7-2 to TRBJ2-7, with 11 bases aligning to TRBD2. The CDR3 contains 17 residues. Germline V gene sequence: CDR1 SGHTA, CDR2 FQGNSA. The V segment lost 1 base and the J segment 0 bases; nucleotides outside the gene matches: 5. The CDR3 DNA is TGTGCCAGCAGCTTAGAGGGGACTAGCGGATACTCCTACGAGCAGTACTTC. Its translation: CASSLEGTSGYSYEQYF.

V gene TRBV10-3 combines with J gene TRBJ1-3; D remains unclear. The length of the CDR3 is 14 residues. In germline, CDR1 is ENHRY, CDR2 SYGVKD. V lost 2 bases, J lost 0 bases, and 5 bases lay in between. CDR3 DNA sequence: TGTGCCATCAGTGAGACGGACTCTGGAAACACCATATATTTT. This sequence encodes CAISETDSGNTIYF.